The clone carrying this T cell receptor (beta chain) has just a few counts. CDR1 and CDR2 (germline): MNHEY, SVGAGI. The CDR3 has 15 amino acids. Germline trimming cut 0 bases from V and 5 bases from J; bases unmatched to any gene: 4. Data came from immunoSEQ multiplex PCR; TCRdb stores just in-frame clones and leaves some out. The table records nearly 1,000,000 clones, approximately 80% of them present only once. This record comes from a study of shared clonotypes between healthy human individuals. The authors divided CD4+ cells into CD45RA+ naive and CD45RA-negative memory subsets. Source material: memory CD4+ T cells sorted from blood. Subset here: CD45RA-negative fraction. The clonotype comes from a young man in good health. This chain uses TRBV6-5 with TRBJ2-1, with 7 positions matching TRBD2. CDR3 loop: CASSYSRLADNEQFF. In nucleotides, the CDR3 is TGTGCCAGCAGTTACTCGAGACTAGCCGACAATGAGCAGTTCTTC.